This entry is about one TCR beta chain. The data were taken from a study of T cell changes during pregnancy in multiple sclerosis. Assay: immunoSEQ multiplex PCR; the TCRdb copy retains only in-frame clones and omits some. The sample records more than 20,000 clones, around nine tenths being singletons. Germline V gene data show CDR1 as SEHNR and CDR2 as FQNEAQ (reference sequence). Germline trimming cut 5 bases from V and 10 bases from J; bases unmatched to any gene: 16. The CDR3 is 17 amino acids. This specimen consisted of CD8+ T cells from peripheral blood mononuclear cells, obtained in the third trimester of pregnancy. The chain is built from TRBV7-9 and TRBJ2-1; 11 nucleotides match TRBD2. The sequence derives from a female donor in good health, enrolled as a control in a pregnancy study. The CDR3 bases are TGTGCCAGCAGCCCGCCCCGGGGTCTAGCGGGAGGTCGGGAGCAGTTCTTC. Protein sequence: CASSPPRGLAGGREQFF.